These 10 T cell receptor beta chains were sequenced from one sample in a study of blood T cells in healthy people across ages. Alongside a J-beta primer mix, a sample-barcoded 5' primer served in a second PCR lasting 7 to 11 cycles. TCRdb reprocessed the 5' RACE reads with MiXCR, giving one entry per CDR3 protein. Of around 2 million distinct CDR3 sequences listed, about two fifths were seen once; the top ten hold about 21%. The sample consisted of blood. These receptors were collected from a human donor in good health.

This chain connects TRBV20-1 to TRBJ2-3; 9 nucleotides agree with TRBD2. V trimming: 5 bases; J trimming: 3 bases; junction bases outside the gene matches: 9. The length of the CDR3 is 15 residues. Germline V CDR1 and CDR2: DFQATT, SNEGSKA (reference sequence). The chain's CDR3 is CSAAVGTSNTDTQYF. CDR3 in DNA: TGCAGTGCTGCAGTTGGGACTAGCAATACAGATACGCAGTATTTT.

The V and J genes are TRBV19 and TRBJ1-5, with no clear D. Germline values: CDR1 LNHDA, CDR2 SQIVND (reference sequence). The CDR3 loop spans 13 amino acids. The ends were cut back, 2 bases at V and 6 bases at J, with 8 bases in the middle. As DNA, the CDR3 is TGTGCCAGTAGTATATCGGTGGGTCAGCCCCAGCATTTT. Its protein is CASSISVGQPQHF.

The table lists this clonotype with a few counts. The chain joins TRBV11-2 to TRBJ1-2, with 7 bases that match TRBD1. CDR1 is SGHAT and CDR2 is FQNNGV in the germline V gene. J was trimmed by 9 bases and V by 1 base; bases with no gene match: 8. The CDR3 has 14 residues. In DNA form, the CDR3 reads TGTGCCAGCAGCTTAGGGCAGGGGGTGCAGAGCTACACCTTC. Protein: CASSLGQGVQSYTF. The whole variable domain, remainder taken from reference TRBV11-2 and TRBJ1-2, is EAGVAQSPRYKIIEKRQSVAFWCNPISGHATLYWYQQILGQGPKLLIQFQNNGVVDDSQLPKDRFSAERLKGVDSTLKIQPAKLEDSAVYLCASSLGQGVQSYTFGSGTRLTVV.

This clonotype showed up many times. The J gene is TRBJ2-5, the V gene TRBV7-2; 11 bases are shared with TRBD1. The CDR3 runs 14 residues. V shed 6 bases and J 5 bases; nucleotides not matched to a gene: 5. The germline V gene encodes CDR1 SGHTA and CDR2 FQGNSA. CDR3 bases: TGTGCCAGCAGTGACGGGACAGGGGGGGAGACCCAGTACTTC. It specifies CASSDGTGGETQYF.

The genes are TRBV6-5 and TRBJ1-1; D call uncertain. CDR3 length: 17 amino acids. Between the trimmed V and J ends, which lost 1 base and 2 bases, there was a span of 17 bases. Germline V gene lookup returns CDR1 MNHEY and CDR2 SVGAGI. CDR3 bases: TGTGCCAGCAGTTACTTGCTCCTAGGGAACAGAAACACTGAAGCTTTCTTT. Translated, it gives CASSYLLLGNRNTEAFF.

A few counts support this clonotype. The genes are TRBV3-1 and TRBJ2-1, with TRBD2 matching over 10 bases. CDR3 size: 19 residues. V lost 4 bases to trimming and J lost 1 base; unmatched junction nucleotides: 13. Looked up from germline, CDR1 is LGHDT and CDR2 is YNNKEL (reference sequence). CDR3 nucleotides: TGTGCCAGCAGCCCATCGGCTAGCGGGGGTAAGGGATCCTACAATGAGCAGTTCTTC. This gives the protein CASSPSASGGKGSYNEQFF.

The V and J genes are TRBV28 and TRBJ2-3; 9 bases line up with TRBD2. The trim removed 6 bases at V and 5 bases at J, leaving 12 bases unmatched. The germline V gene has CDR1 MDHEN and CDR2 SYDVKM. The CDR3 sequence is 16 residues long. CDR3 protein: CASSSNGLANGDTQYF. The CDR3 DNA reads TGTGCCAGCAGCAGCAATGGACTAGCGAACGGAGATACGCAGTATTTT. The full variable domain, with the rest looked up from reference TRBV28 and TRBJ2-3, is DVKVTQSSRYLVKRTGEKVFLECVQDMDHENMFWYRQDPGLGLRLIYFSYDVKMKEKGDIPEGYSVSREKKERFSLILESASTNQTSMYLCASSSNGLANGDTQYFGPGTRLTVL.

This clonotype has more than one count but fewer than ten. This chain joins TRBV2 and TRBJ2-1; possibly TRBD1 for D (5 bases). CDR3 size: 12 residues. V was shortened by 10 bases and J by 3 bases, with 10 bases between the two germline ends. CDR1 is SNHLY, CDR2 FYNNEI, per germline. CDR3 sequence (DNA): TGTGCCAACAAGGGGTACTACAATGAGCAGTTCTTC. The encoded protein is CANKGYYNEQFF.

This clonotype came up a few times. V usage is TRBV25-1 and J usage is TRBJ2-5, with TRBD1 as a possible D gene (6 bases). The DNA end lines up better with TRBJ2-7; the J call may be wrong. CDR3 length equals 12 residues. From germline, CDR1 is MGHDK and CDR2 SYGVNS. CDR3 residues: CASGAWGLEQYF. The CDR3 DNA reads TGTGCCAGCGGTGCTTGGGGGCTCGAGCAGTACTTC.

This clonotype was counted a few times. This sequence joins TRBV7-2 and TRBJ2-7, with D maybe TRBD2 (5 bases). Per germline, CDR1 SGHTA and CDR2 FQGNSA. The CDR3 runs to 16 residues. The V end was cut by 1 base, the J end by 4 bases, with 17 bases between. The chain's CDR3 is CASSLVVAVGSYEQYF. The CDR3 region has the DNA TGTGCCAGCAGCTTAGTTGTGGCGGTGGGGAGTTACGAGCAGTACTTC.